One TCR beta chain is described in this entry. The CDR3 sequence is 15 residues long. Looked up from germline, CDR1 is MNHEY and CDR2 is SVGEGT. The V gene lost 2 bases and the J gene lost 1 base, with 10 bases spanning the gap. The data were obtained in a study of blood T cell repertoires in COVID-19. Per the authors' pipeline: Estimates of nucleated cell counts were drawn from the amplification of reference gene primers. The method was immunoSEQ multiplex PCR; TCRdb's version includes in-frame clones alone and lacks a portion of them. V and J calls plus clone size are reproduced from that table; the DNA served to infer D and trimming. The table has about 100,000 clones, about 80% seen once.

This receptor was taken from a woman in her seventies with acute or convalescent COVID-19. The V gene is TRBV6-2 or TRBV6-3, the J gene TRBJ2-3; no definite D call. Input material: peripheral blood. The CDR3 nucleotides are TGTGCCAGCAGTTACCCAGGTCTGGGCACAGATACGCAGTATTTT. It codes for CASSYPGLGTDTQYF.